This T cell receptor beta chain was sequenced in a study of lymphopenia after photon versus proton radiotherapy. Germline V lookup: CDR1 MNHNS, CDR2 SASEGT. The CDR3 consists of 16 residues. After removal of 0 bases from V and 3 bases from J, the junction contained 4 bases not matched to a gene. This clone was seen repeatedly, ten times or more. Measured with immunoSEQ multiplex PCR; TCRdb has only the in-frame clones, and not every one. Seen here are around 70,000 clones, roughly 91% observed once, and the top ten hold approximately 2.6%. This specimen consisted of peripheral blood, obtained from a patient treated with photon-based radiotherapy. The TCR originated in a woman between 65 and 79 years old with pancreatic cancer. This chain joins TRBV6-1 and TRBJ2-1, with 8 bases identical to TRBD1. CDR3 residues: CASSEAGTGLYNEQFF. The CDR3 coding sequence is TGTGCCAGCAGTGAAGCAGGGACAGGTCTCTACAATGAGCAGTTCTTC.